These 13 T cell receptor beta chains came from one sample sequenced in a study of T cell repertoires in cytomegalovirus infection (dated by TCRdb to between 2018 and 2021). This sample was sequenced with an Illumina HiSeq 1500. TCRdb trimmed public reads at Q25 via fastp, called clones via MiXCR and kept in-frame beta chains. For every CDR3 protein sequence, its rows merge into one entry that carries the most common genes and DNA. The sample table contains some 800,000 distinct CDR3 sequences; only one count was recorded for about 29% of them. Jointly, the top ten make up around 13% of the sample. The treatment or condition label for this specimen denotes: in vitro stimulation with specific CMV peptide epitopes to enrich CMV-specific T cells. Their antigen targets remain unknown. Specimen: cultured CD8+ T cells from PBMCs, collected from culture after CMV antigen stimulation. The receptors here all came from a human donor in good health (CMV status not recorded). Some clones in this sample may be carry-over from other donors' samples.

The chain is built from TRBV28 and TRBJ2-3; D is possibly TRBD1 (6 bases). This CDR3 is built from 13 residues. The V and J ends lost 5 bases and 5 bases respectively, with 11 bases between them. Germline CDR1 reads MDHEN; CDR2 reads SYDVKM. This chain's CDR3 is CASSDLGGDTQYF. The CDR3 region has the DNA TGTGCCAGCAGTGACTTAGGGGGAGATACGCAGTATTTT.

This clonotype came up many times. The chain has TRBV7-6 and TRBJ1-5; tentative D call: TRBD1 (5 bases). With 2 bases removed from V and 2 bases from J, the gap between germline ends came to 13 bases. This CDR3 comprises 16 residues. Germline assignment: CDR1 SGHVS and CDR2 FNYEAQ. This chain's CDR3 is CASSLRGGDGNQPQHF. The DNA of the CDR3 is TGTGCCAGCAGCTTACGAGGAGGGGACGGCAATCAGCCCCAGCATTTT. Combining the CDR3 with reference TRBV7-6 and TRBJ1-5 gives the whole variable domain GAGVSQSPRYKVTKRGQDVALRCDPISGHVSLYWYRQALGQGPEFLTYFNYEAQQDKSGLPNDRFSAERPEGSISTLTIQRTEQRDSAMYRCASSLRGGDGNQPQHFGDGTRLSIL.

This CDR3 is CASSFYRVAETQYF. CDR3 sequence (DNA): TGTGCCAGCAGTTTTTATCGGGTAGCCGAGACCCAGTACTTC. The chain uses TRBV28 and TRBJ2-5; D unresolved. There are 14 residues in the CDR3. The V end was cut by 3 bases, the J end by 5 bases, with 13 bases between. Germline values: CDR1 MDHEN, CDR2 SYDVKM.

In this sample, this clonotype turned up many times. The chain combines TRBV6-5 with TRBJ1-6; 7 bases are shared with TRBD1. This CDR3 is 15 amino acids long. Germline V gene lookup returns CDR1 MNHEY and CDR2 SVGAGI. With V trimmed by 4 bases and J by 4 bases, 4 bases remained unmatched. The CDR3 is CASSFAGGYNSPLHF. DNA for the CDR3: TGTGCCAGCAGTTTCGCAGGGGGTTATAATTCACCCCTCCACTTT.

This clonotype was found a few times. The rearrangement links TRBV7-6 to TRBJ2-1; the match to TRBD1 covers 9 bases. The ends lost 5 bases at V and 9 bases at J; junction bases unmatched: 11. The length of the CDR3 is 15 residues. Germline values: CDR1 SGHVS, CDR2 FNYEAQ. As DNA, the CDR3 is TGTGCCAGCAGCACCCGGGACAGGGAATTCTCTGAGCAGTTCTTC. Translated, it gives CASSTRDREFSEQFF.

The sample holds a few counts of this clonotype. This rearrangement joins TRBV27 to TRBJ1-2; maybe TRBD1 (6 bases). V gave up 6 bases and J gave up 2 bases, with 13 bases separating them. The CDR3 is 14 residues long. Germline-derived CDR1 and CDR2 are MNHEY and SMNVEV (reference sequence). CDR3 sequence reads: CASSTMGANYGYTF. Written as DNA, the CDR3 is TGTGCCAGCAGCACCATGGGGGCCAACTATGGCTACACCTTC.

This clonotype turned up a few times. This sequence joins TRBV6-1 and TRBJ2-7; 8 bases align to TRBD2. From germline, CDR1 is MNHNS and CDR2 SASEGT. Germline trimming cut 4 bases from V and 2 bases from J; bases unmatched to any gene: 7. CDR3 size: 15 residues. The CDR3 here is CASSALAGRTYEQYV. In DNA, the CDR3 is TGTGCCAGCAGTGCTTTAGCGGGGCGCACCTACGAGCAGTACGTC.

In this sample, this clonotype turned up a few times. The chain uses TRBV12-3 or TRBV12-4 and TRBJ2-1; tentative D call: TRBD1 (5 bases). With 0 bases removed from V and 8 bases from J, the gap between germline ends came to 11 bases. The CDR3 has 14 amino acids. CDR3 in DNA: TGTGCCAGCAGTTTAGCGCCAGGGAACGATGAGCAGTTCTTC. It encodes CASSLAPGNDEQFF.

This clonotype was counted only a few times. This sequence joins TRBV6-5 and TRBJ2-2; 9 bases match TRBD1. V shed 3 bases, J shed 5 bases, and the junction held 7 bases outside the gene matches. CDR1 MNHEY and CDR2 SVGAGI come from the germline V gene. CDR3 length: 16 amino acids. CDR3 region: CASSYADRGLTGELFF. In DNA form, the CDR3 reads TGTGCCAGCAGTTATGCGGACAGGGGATTAACCGGGGAGCTGTTTTTT.

The V and J genes are TRBV20-1 and TRBJ2-7, with D tentatively TRBD2 (6 bases). Germline values: CDR1 DFQATT, CDR2 SNEGSKA (reference sequence). This CDR3 is built from 14 residues. V lost 1 base and J lost 3, with 13 bases in between. DNA for the CDR3: TGCAGTGCTAGAGGGGACTCCGGCGGCTACGAGCAGTACGTC. It codes for CSARGDSGGYEQYV.

The sample holds a few counts of this clonotype. V usage is TRBV7-6 and J usage is TRBJ1-2, with unresolved D. The CDR3 covers 13 residues. V dropped 4 bases and J dropped 1 base, with 7 bases sitting between them. Per the germline V gene, CDR1 is SGHVS and CDR2 is FNYEAQ. The CDR3 sequence is CASSSPGNYGYTF. CDR3 bases: TGTGCCAGCAGCTCTCCTGGTAACTATGGCTACACCTTC.

This clonotype showed up just a few times. V usage is TRBV27 and J usage is TRBJ1-6; D gene ambiguous. From germline, CDR1 is MNHEY and CDR2 SMNVEV (reference sequence). Trimming stripped 0 bases from V and 9 bases from J, with 15 bases between. The CDR3 is made up of 16 amino acids. The CDR3 DNA is TGTGCCAGCAGTTTATCCCGACACGGGCTAAGTTCACCCCTCCACTTT. This translates into CASSLSRHGLSSPLHF.

This clonotype was observed many times. This chain joins TRBV7-8 and TRBJ1-1, with TRBD1 identical over 10 bases. The CDR3 totals 17 residues. V gave up 1 base and J gave up 1 base; unmatched junction bases: 6. Germline V CDR1 and CDR2: SGHVS, FQNEAQ. The CDR3 is CASSLVGTGDPNTEAFF. CDR3 sequence (DNA): TGTGCCAGCAGCTTAGTTGGGACAGGGGACCCGAACACTGAAGCTTTCTTT.